The source of this T cell receptor (beta chain) is a study of cytomegalovirus exposure and HLA in healthy donors. V gave up 3 bases and J gave up 2 bases, with 14 bases separating them. CDR1 LNHDA and CDR2 SQIVND come from the germline V gene (reference sequence). CDR3 length: 15 residues. Study results and caveats: Available immune exposure information covered CMV serostatus only. There were some public TCRs occurring in many donors, but most TCR sequences were rare.

For this clone: Its antigen is currently unknown.

Researchers ran the PCR with 60 Vbeta and 13 Jbeta primers. The data were produced by immunoSEQ multiplex PCR, yet TCRdb's version contains in-frame clones alone and is incomplete. Among about 130,000 clones, around 9% were seen once, and the ten largest hold roughly 6.4%. The clonotype originates from a woman in her thirties or forties in good health and CMV-seropositive. The sample taken for sequencing was PBMCs. The rearrangement links TRBV19 to TRBJ2-7, with a possible D match to TRBD1 (6 bases). The CDR3: CASSIRSGETYEQYF. The CDR3 DNA is TGTGCCAGTAGTATTAGGTCAGGGGAAACCTACGAGCAGTACTTC.